The 9 T cell receptor beta chains given below trace back to one sample, sequenced in a study of blood T cell repertoires in COVID-19. The table came from immunoSEQ multiplex PCR; TCRdb's copy has only in-frame clones and leaves some out. The sample has under 250,000 clones, 80% to 90% seen once. Sequencing used peripheral blood. The receptors shown here come from a middle-aged man with active or convalescent COVID-19.

This rearrangement joins TRBV27 to TRBJ2-1; 7 bases line up with TRBD2. The CDR3 totals 15 residues. CDR1 and CDR2 (germline): MNHEY, SMNVEV (reference sequence). J was trimmed by 9 bases and V by 7 bases; bases with no gene match: 15. The CDR3 reads CASTAMGGSLGEQFF. CDR3 nucleotide sequence: TGTGCCAGCACGGCGATGGGCGGGAGTCTTGGTGAGCAGTTCTTC.

The chain links TRBV2 to TRBJ1-2; D is ambiguous. The germline gives CDR1 SNHLY, CDR2 FYNNEI. This CDR3 has 14 amino acids. Trimming took off 8 bases at V and 8 bases at J, with 21 bases between the two ends. In DNA, the CDR3 is TGTGCCAGCTGGAGAGGCCTCGAGTTTTCCGGCTACACCTTC. It specifies CASWRGLEFSGYTF.

In DNA, the CDR3 is TGTGCCAGCAGCTTAGTACAGGGGAATTCACCCCTCCACTTT. Its translation: CASSLVQGNSPLHF. The chain joins TRBV7-9 to TRBJ1-6, with TRBD1 matching 7 bases. J lost 7 bases, V lost 1 base, and 1 base had no gene match. The CDR3 consists of 14 residues. From germline, CDR1 is SEHNR and CDR2 FQNEAQ (reference sequence).

CDR3 nucleotide sequence: TGTGCCAGTACCACCCCGGGTTCCTACAATGAGCAGTTCTTC. Amino acid sequence: CASTTPGSYNEQFF. This chain uses TRBV19 with TRBJ2-1; D remains unclear. The germline V and J ends were trimmed by 7 bases and 1 base, with 11 bases remaining between them. The germline V gene encodes CDR1 LNHDA and CDR2 SQIVND (reference sequence). CDR3 length: 14 amino acids.

The rearrangement uses TRBV12-3 or TRBV12-4 and TRBJ2-3; D perhaps matches TRBD2 (5 bases). V was cut by 5 bases and J by 3 bases, with 6 bases left in between. The length of the CDR3 is 12 residues. CDR3 in DNA: TGTGCCAGCAGTCGGGGAACAGATACGCAGTATTTT. Protein: CASSRGTDTQYF.

CDR3 protein: CASSPGGSDQPQHF. CDR3 DNA: TGTGCCAGCAGCCCGGGGGGGTCTGATCAGCCCCAGCATTTT. The V call is TRBV5-4, the J call TRBJ1-5; D perhaps matches TRBD1 (5 bases). This CDR3 spans 14 amino acids. Trimming took 4 bases from V and 5 from J, leaving 13 bases between them. The germline gives CDR1 SGHNT, CDR2 YYREEE (reference sequence).

The J gene is TRBJ1-6, the V gene TRBV2; the match to TRBD1 covers 8 bases. The CDR3 length is 14 residues. V lost 2 bases and J lost 7; bases outside the gene matches: 1. The germline V gene has CDR1 SNHLY and CDR2 FYNNEI. The CDR3 sequence: CASSERQGNSPLHF. The CDR3 DNA is TGTGCCAGCAGTGAACGACAGGGGAATTCACCCCTCCACTTT.

This chain links TRBV6-1 with TRBJ2-7; D is possibly TRBD1 (6 bases). Between the trimmed V and J ends, which lost 4 bases and 0 bases, there was a span of 13 bases. Germline assignment: CDR1 MNHNS and CDR2 SASEGT. The CDR3 has 15 residues. In DNA form, the CDR3 reads TGTGCCAGCAGTGTAGCAGACAGGACCTCCTACGAGCAGTACTTC. Its translation is CASSVADRTSYEQYF.

This sequence joins TRBV5-1 and TRBJ1-2, with TRBD1 as a possible D gene (5 bases). Germline assignment: CDR1 SGHRS and CDR2 YFSETQ. The V end lost 2 bases, the J end lost 7 bases, and 18 bases lay between the germline ends. This CDR3 contains 15 residues. In DNA, the CDR3 is TGCGCCAGCAGCTTATCTTCATTTGGGGGGTCTGGCTACACCTTC. It is translated as CASSLSSFGGSGYTF.